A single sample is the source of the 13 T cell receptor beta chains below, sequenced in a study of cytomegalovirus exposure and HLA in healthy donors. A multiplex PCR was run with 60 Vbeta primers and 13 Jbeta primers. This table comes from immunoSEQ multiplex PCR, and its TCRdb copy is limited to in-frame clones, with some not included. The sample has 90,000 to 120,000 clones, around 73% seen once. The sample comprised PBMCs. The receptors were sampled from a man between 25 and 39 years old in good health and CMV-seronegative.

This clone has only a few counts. The CDR3 DNA reads as TGTGCCAGCAGCCCCCGCTCTAGCGGGAGCACAGATACGCAGTATTTT. Translating gives CASSPRSSGSTDTQYF. The rearrangement joins TRBV7-9 to TRBJ2-3, with 8 bases identical to TRBD2. With V trimmed by 5 bases and J by 0 bases, 7 bases remained unmatched. Germline loops: CDR1 SEHNR, CDR2 FQNEAQ (reference sequence). This CDR3 comprises 16 residues.

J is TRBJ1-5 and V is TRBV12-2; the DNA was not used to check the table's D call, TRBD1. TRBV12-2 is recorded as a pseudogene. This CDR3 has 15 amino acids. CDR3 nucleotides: TGTGCAAGTCGCTTAGGGGTCACAGGGAATCAGCCCCAGCATTTT. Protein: CASRLGVTGNQPQHF.

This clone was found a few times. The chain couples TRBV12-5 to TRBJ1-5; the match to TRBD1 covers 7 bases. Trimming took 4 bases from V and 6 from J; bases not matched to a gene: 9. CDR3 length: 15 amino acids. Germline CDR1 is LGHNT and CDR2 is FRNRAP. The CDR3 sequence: CASGSSNTGVQPQHF. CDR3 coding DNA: TGTGCTAGTGGTTCCTCAAATACAGGGGTTCAGCCCCAGCATTTT.

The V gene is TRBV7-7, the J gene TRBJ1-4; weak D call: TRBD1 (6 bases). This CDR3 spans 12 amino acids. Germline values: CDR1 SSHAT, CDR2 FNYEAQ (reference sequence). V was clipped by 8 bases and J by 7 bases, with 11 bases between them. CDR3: CASEGVGEKLFF. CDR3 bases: TGTGCCAGCGAGGGGGTTGGTGAAAAACTGTTTTTT.

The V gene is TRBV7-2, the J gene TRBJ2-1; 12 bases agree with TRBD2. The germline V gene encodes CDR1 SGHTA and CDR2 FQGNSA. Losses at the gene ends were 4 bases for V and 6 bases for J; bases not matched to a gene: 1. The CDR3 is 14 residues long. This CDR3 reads CASSSSGRANEQFF. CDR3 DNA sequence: TGTGCCAGCAGCTCTAGCGGGAGGGCCAATGAGCAGTTCTTC.

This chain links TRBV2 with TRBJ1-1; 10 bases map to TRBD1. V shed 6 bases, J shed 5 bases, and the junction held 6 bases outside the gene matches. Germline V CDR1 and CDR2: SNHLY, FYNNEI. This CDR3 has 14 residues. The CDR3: CASRETGGRTEAFF. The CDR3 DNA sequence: TGTGCCAGCAGAGAGACAGGGGGCAGAACTGAAGCTTTCTTT.

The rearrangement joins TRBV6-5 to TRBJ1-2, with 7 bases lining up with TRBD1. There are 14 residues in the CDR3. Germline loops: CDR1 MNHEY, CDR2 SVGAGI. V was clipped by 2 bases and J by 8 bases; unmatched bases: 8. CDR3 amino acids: CASSYADRVEGYTF. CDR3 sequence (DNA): TGTGCCAGCAGTTACGCCGACAGGGTGGAAGGCTACACCTTC.

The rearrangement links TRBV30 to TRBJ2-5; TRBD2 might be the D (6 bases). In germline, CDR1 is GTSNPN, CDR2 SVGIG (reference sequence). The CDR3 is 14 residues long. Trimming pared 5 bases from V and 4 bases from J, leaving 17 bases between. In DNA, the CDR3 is TGTGCCTGGGGGGGGTCGAGGGGCATAGAGACCCAGTACTTC. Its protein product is CAWGGSRGIETQYF. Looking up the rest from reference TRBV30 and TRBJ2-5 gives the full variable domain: SQTIHQWPATLVQPVGSPLSLECTVEGTSNPNLYWYRQAAGRGLQLLFYSVGIGQISSEVPQNLSASRPQDRQFILSSKKLLLSDSGFYLCAWGGSRGIETQYFGPGTRLLVL.

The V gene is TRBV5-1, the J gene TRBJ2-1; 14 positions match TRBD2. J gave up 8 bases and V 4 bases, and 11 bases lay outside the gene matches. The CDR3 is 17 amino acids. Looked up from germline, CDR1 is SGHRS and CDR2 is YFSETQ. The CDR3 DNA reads TGCGCCAGCAGCCTAAACGCCGGGACTAGCGGGAGCTATGAGCAGTTCTTC. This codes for CASSLNAGTSGSYEQFF.

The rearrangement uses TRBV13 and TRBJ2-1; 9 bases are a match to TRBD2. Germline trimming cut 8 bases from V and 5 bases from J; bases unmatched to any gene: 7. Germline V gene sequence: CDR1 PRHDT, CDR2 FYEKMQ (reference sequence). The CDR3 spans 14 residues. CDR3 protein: CASQGTSRDNEQFF. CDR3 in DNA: TGTGCCAGCCAAGGGACTAGCCGTGACAATGAGCAGTTCTTC.

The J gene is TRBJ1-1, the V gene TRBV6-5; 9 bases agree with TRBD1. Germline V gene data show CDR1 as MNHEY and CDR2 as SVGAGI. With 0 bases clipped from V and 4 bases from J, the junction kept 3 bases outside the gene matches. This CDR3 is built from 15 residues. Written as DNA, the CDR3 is TGTGCCAGCAGTTACTCCGGGACAGGGACCACTGAAGCTTTCTTT. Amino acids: CASSYSGTGTTEAFF.

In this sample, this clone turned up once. CDR3 region: CASSLPRSYEQYF. The CDR3 bases are TGTGCCAGCAGCCTACCGAGGTCCTACGAGCAGTACTTC. The chain joins TRBV7-2 to TRBJ2-7; no reliable D call. Germline values: CDR1 SGHTA, CDR2 FQGNSA. This CDR3 region has 13 residues. Trimming pared 5 bases from V and 1 base from J, leaving 9 bases between.

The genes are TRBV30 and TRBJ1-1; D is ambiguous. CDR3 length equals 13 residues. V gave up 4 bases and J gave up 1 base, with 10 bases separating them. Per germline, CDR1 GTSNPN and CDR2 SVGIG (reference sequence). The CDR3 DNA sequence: TGTGCCTGGACCCGAGGCACGAACACTGAAGCTTTCTTT. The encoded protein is CAWTRGTNTEAFF.